The entry below gives a single T cell receptor beta chain sequence along with its context. Its ends do not fully match the called genes, so a read error is possible. Primers included in the PCR were 60 Vbeta and 13 Jbeta primers. TCRdb's table, derived via immunoSEQ multiplex PCR, lists solely in-frame clones and lacks some. The sample yields around 180,000 clones, around 80% seen once. The CDR3 spans 16 residues. Germline V gene lookup returns CDR1 SSHAT and CDR2 FNYEAQ (reference sequence). The data derive from a study of cytomegalovirus exposure and HLA in healthy donors. Sample: PBMCs. The V gene is TRBV7-7, the J gene TRBJ2-7; TRBD1 matches at 10 bases. The sequence derives from a man aged 18 to 29 in good health and CMV-seronegative. CDR3 nucleotides: TGTGCTAGCAGCTTAGCGGAGGGACAGGGGACCTACGAGCAGTACTTC. The encoded protein is CASSLAEGQGTYEQYF.